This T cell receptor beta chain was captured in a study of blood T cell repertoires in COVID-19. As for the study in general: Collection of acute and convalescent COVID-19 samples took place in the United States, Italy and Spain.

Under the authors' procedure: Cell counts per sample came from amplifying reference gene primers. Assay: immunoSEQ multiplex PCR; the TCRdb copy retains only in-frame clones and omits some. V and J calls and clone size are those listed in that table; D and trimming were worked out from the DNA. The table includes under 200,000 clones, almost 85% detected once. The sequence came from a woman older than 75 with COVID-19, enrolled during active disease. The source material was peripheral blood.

The CDR3 DNA reads as TGCGCCAGCAGCCAAGAGCGGGGGGCCTCCCTCTACGAGCAGTACTTC. Residues: CASSQERGASLYEQYF. The chain employs TRBV4-3 and TRBJ2-7, with 8 bases fitting TRBD2. Germline values: CDR1 LGHNA, CDR2 YSLEER. The V segment lost 0 bases and the J segment 3 bases; nucleotides outside the gene matches: 7. This CDR3 comprises 16 residues.